The next 28 T cell receptor beta chains were all read from a single sample in a study of CD8 T cells in Susac syndrome. An amount of RNA that ranged from roughly 0.45 to 1 ug was reverse transcribed with random hexamers. Each CDR3 protein gets one entry after TCRdb re-called the immunoSEQ multiplex PCR reads with MiXCR. Among more than 150,000 distinct CDR3 sequences listed, roughly 94% were seen once. The sequencing sample was made of CD8+ T cells from PBMCs. The receptors were sampled from a human donor with Susac syndrome.

The chain links TRBV20-1 to TRBJ2-1; possibly TRBD2 for D (5 bases). Trimming removed 6 bases from V and 8 bases from J, with 11 bases in between. Germline values: CDR1 DFQATT, CDR2 SNEGSKA (reference sequence). This CDR3 has 11 amino acids. The CDR3 DNA reads as TGCAGTGCCAACGGACTCGATGAGCAGTTCTTC. Translated: CSANGLDEQFF.

This sequence joins TRBV28 and TRBJ2-1; D remains unclear. This CDR3 contains 14 residues. Germline V gives CDR1 MDHEN, CDR2 SYDVKM. V was cut by 5 bases and J by 6 bases, with 14 bases left in between. DNA of the CDR3: TGTGCCAGCAGTCCGGCAATGGCGATCAATGAGCAGTTCTTC. This translates into CASSPAMAINEQFF.

The chain joins TRBV4-2 to TRBJ2-5, with 8 bases that match TRBD2. Germline assignment: CDR1 LGHNA and CDR2 YNFKEQ. With 0 bases clipped from V and 5 bases from J, the junction kept 11 bases outside the gene matches. This CDR3 region has 17 residues. Here the CDR3 DNA reads TGTGCCAGCAGCCAAGAAATCGGGGGGGGCCGTGAGGAGACCCAGTACTTC. Residues: CASSQEIGGGREETQYF.

The V gene is TRBV7-9, the J gene TRBJ1-2, with D uncertain. Germline loops: CDR1 SEHNR, CDR2 FQNEAQ (reference sequence). The CDR3 is made up of 12 amino acids. Between the trimmed V and J ends, which lost 5 bases and 6 bases, there was a span of 10 bases. This CDR3 reads CASSPRPDGYTF. The CDR3 nucleotides read TGTGCCAGCAGCCCACGACCCGATGGCTACACCTTC.

The chain combines TRBV5-1 with TRBJ2-3; no clear D. Germline lookup yields CDR1 SGHRS and CDR2 YFSETQ. This CDR3 is 16 amino acids long. Trimming took off 0 bases at V and 2 bases at J, with 13 bases between the two ends. CDR3 loop: CASSLAGLPPTDTQYF. CDR3 bases: TGCGCCAGCAGCTTGGCTGGGCTACCGCCCACAGATACGCAGTATTTT.

This clonotype appeared a single time. The gene calls are TRBV30 and TRBJ1-2, with D maybe TRBD1 (6 bases). V was pared by 2 bases and J by 4 bases, with 17 bases between. The CDR3 is 15 residues long. From germline, CDR1 is GTSNPN and CDR2 SVGIG (reference sequence). For the CDR3, the DNA is TGTGCCTGGAGTATCACACAGACAGGCCCCTATGGCTACACCTTC. The encoded protein is CAWSITQTGPYGYTF.

The rearrangement joins TRBV4-2 to TRBJ1-1, with D unclear. V dropped 4 bases and J dropped 1 base, with 10 bases sitting between them. CDR3 length equals 14 residues. Looked up from germline, CDR1 is LGHNA and CDR2 is YNFKEQ. CDR3 amino acids: CASSPLSGNTEAFF. DNA of the CDR3: TGTGCCAGCAGCCCGTTATCAGGGAACACTGAAGCTTTCTTT.

The J gene is TRBJ2-2, the V gene TRBV15; possibly TRBD1 for D (6 bases). V lost 3 bases to trimming and J lost 6 bases, with 11 bases between them. CDR3 size: 14 residues. Germline CDR1 is LNHNV and CDR2 is YYDKDF (reference sequence). CDR3 nucleotide sequence: TGTGCCACCAGCAGCACAGGGTACTCCGGGGAGCTGTTTTTT. Translation: CATSSTGYSGELFF.

V is TRBV7-2 and J is TRBJ1-2; possibly TRBD1 for D (6 bases). This CDR3 has 16 amino acids. Germline assignment: CDR1 SGHTA and CDR2 FQGNSA. Deletions cut 5 bases from V and 2 bases from J, with 18 bases between. This CDR3 reads CASSPNPGQINYGYTF. For the CDR3, the DNA is TGTGCCAGCAGCCCAAATCCGGGACAAATAAACTATGGCTACACCTTC.

The J gene is TRBJ1-2, the V gene TRBV5-1; TRBD1 matches at 10 bases. Per germline, CDR1 SGHRS and CDR2 YFSETQ. V shed 4 bases and J 6 bases; nucleotides not matched to a gene: 6. The CDR3 is 14 residues long. The DNA for the CDR3 is TGCGCCAGCAGCCTTCAAGGACAGGGGGATGGCTACACCTTC. Translation gives CASSLQGQGDGYTF.

This clonotype turned up a few times. V and J are TRBV27 and TRBJ2-3; unclear D gene. In germline, CDR1 is MNHEY, CDR2 SMNVEV (reference sequence). The V end was cut by 2 bases, the J end by 2 bases, with 5 bases between. The CDR3 is 13 amino acids. In DNA form, the CDR3 reads TGTGCCAGCAGTTTAGTTAACACAGATACGCAGTATTTT. It specifies CASSLVNTDTQYF.

This clonotype was recorded only once. The rearrangement joins TRBV25-1 to TRBJ2-1, with D tentatively TRBD2 (6 bases). V was cut by 3 bases and J by 5 bases, with 23 bases left in between. CDR1 is MGHDK and CDR2 is SYGVNS in the germline V gene. The CDR3 sequence is 18 residues long. CDR3 region: CASSDHPLSGHLDNEQFF. In DNA form, the CDR3 reads TGTGCCAGCAGTGACCACCCACTGAGCGGGCATCTGGACAATGAGCAGTTCTTC.

The chain employs TRBV13 and TRBJ1-2, with 11 bases fitting TRBD1. Germline CDR1 reads PRHDT; CDR2 reads FYEKMQ (reference sequence). The CDR3 covers 18 residues. Germline trimming cut 3 bases from V and 7 bases from J; bases unmatched to any gene: 16. CDR3 sequence: CASSFSTQDRGQSSGYTF. CDR3 DNA: TGTGCCAGCAGCTTCTCCACCCAGGACAGGGGGCAATCTAGTGGCTACACCTTC.

This clonotype was seen only once. The chain joins TRBV4-2 to TRBJ1-4; no clear D gene. CDR1 LGHNA and CDR2 YNFKEQ come from the germline V gene. The CDR3 consists of 15 residues. Trimming shortened V by 1 base and J by 4 bases, and 10 bases separated the two germline ends. In nucleotides, the CDR3 is TGTGCCAGCAGCCAAGCTCTCGTTAATAATGAAAAACTGTTTTTT. Translated, it gives CASSQALVNNEKLFF.

The V and J genes are TRBV13 and TRBJ2-3, with 7 bases lining up with TRBD2. V shed 2 bases and J 0 bases; nucleotides not matched to a gene: 2. Germline V gene data show CDR1 as PRHDT and CDR2 as FYEKMQ (reference sequence). The CDR3 spans 15 residues. CDR3 in amino acids: CASSLTSASTDTQYF. For the CDR3, the DNA is TGTGCCAGCAGCTTAACTAGCGCCAGCACAGATACGCAGTATTTT.

This chain uses TRBV4-1 with TRBJ2-7, with D hard to call. The CDR3 is 16 residues long. The germline V and J ends were trimmed by 4 bases and 1 base, with 17 bases remaining between them. The germline gives CDR1 MGHRA, CDR2 YSYEKL. This CDR3 reads CASSPYQTGPSYEQYF. The CDR3 DNA reads as TGCGCCAGCAGCCCATACCAGACGGGTCCTTCCTACGAGCAGTACTTC.

This chain joins TRBV28 and TRBJ2-7, with D hard to call. CDR3 length: 15 amino acids. The germline V and J ends were trimmed by 10 bases and 5 bases, with 24 bases remaining between them. From germline, CDR1 is MDHEN and CDR2 SYDVKM. CDR3 amino acids: CATHMVPGPSNEQYF. The CDR3 bases are TGTGCCACCCATATGGTACCGGGCCCGTCGAACGAGCAGTACTTC.

This chain uses TRBV29-1 with TRBJ2-7; the D is unclear. CDR1 is SQVTM and CDR2 is ANQGSEA in the germline V gene. There are 11 residues in the CDR3. V lost 7 bases and J lost 5, with 12 bases in between. This chain's CDR3 is CSAFSTHEQYF. CDR3 bases: TGCAGCGCTTTTTCCACGCACGAGCAGTACTTC.

In regard to this clonotype: The junction does not match germline at one end; this may be a read error. The genes are TRBV7-2 and TRBJ2-7; 9 bases agree with TRBD1. Germline V gives CDR1 SGHTA, CDR2 FQGNSA. This CDR3 spans 14 amino acids. Here the CDR3 reads CANSGDREGYEQYF. In DNA, the CDR3 is TGTGCCAACAGCGGGGACAGGGAAGGGTACGAGCAGTACTTC.

The sample holds one count of this clonotype. This chain connects TRBV29-1 to TRBJ1-2, with D tentatively TRBD1 (5 bases). Germline V CDR1 and CDR2: SQVTM, ANQGSEA. The V gene lost 1 base and the J gene lost 7 bases, with 10 bases spanning the gap. The CDR3 length is 12 residues. CDR3 DNA: TGCAGCGTTGAAGTCCAGGGTCCTGGCTACACCTTC. Protein sequence: CSVEVQGPGYTF.

The chain has TRBV6-1 and TRBJ2-5, with D hard to call. V lost 3 bases and J 3 bases, leaving 8 bases between the germline ends. The CDR3 loop spans 13 amino acids. Germline CDR1 and CDR2: MNHNS and SASEGT. The CDR3, as DNA: TGTGCCAGCAGTGATCTCAGAAAAGAGACCCAGTACTTC. Its translation: CASSDLRKETQYF.

The rearrangement uses TRBV4-1 and TRBJ2-7; 7 positions agree with TRBD2. V trimming: 0 bases; J trimming: 7 bases; junction bases outside the gene matches: 6. CDR3 length: 14 residues. Germline V CDR1 and CDR2: MGHRA, YSYEKL. The CDR3 here is CASSQDRGGREQYF. The DNA of the CDR3 is TGCGCCAGCAGCCAAGATCGGGGAGGGCGGGAGCAGTACTTC.

The chain couples TRBV7-9 to TRBJ1-2; 7 bases match TRBD1. Germline CDR1 and CDR2: SEHNR and FQNEAQ (reference sequence). The CDR3 is made up of 12 amino acids. Germline trimming cut 5 bases from V and 8 bases from J; bases unmatched to any gene: 5. CDR3 in DNA: TGTGCCAGCAGCGAACAGGGGCGGGGCTACACCTTC. Amino acid sequence: CASSEQGRGYTF.

The chain employs TRBV5-1 and TRBJ1-2; D remains ambiguous. V lost 2 bases, J lost 10 bases, and 15 bases lay in between. Germline CDR1 is SGHRS and CDR2 is YFSETQ. This CDR3 comprises 13 residues. The CDR3 DNA reads as TGCGCCAGCAGCTTAGACACCCACCGTGCCTACACCTTC. Amino acids: CASSLDTHRAYTF.

The gene calls are TRBV6-5 and TRBJ2-1; TRBD1 or TRBD2 may be the D gene (5 bases each). This CDR3 has 15 residues. V lost 4 bases and J lost 4, with 14 bases in between. From germline, CDR1 is MNHEY and CDR2 SVGAGI. This chain's CDR3 is CASSSSGPYYNEQFF. Written as DNA, the CDR3 is TGTGCCAGCAGTTCCTCGGGACCTTATTACAATGAGCAGTTCTTC.

The chain employs TRBV15 and TRBJ1-4, with D possibly TRBD1 on 6 matching bases. V was trimmed by 0 bases and J by 5 bases, leaving 10 bases between them. This CDR3 is 15 amino acids long. Germline values: CDR1 LNHNV, CDR2 YYDKDF (reference sequence). The CDR3, as DNA: TGTGCCACCAGCAGAGATACAGGGACGAATGAAAAACTGTTTTTT. Protein sequence: CATSRDTGTNEKLFF.

The chain joins TRBV9 to TRBJ2-3; D remains unclear. Germline assignment: CDR1 SGDLS and CDR2 YYNGEE. The CDR3 is 16 amino acids. Trimming pared 2 bases from V and 0 bases from J, leaving 13 bases between. The CDR3 coding sequence is TGTGCCAGCAGCGTCTCTGGCGCCCTTAGCACAGATACGCAGTATTTT. Translating it yields CASSVSGALSTDTQYF.

The gene calls are TRBV12-3 or TRBV12-4 and TRBJ2-7; D is unresolved. This CDR3 region has 11 residues. The V gene lost 7 bases and the J gene lost 0 bases, with 4 bases spanning the gap. This chain's CDR3 is CASTNSYEQYF. The CDR3 DNA follows: TGTGCCAGCACTAACTCCTACGAGCAGTACTTC.